Following are 20 T cell receptor beta chains from one sample sequenced in a study of blood T cell repertoires in COVID-19. TCRdb keeps only in-frame clones here, not all; method: immunoSEQ multiplex PCR. The sample records 200,000 or so clones, more than 65% being singletons. Sample: PBMCs or T cells enriched from blood (not recorded which). Source of these receptors: a man aged 35-49 years who had recovered from COVID-19.

This rearrangement joins TRBV18 to TRBJ1-5; D gene unclear. Germline CDR1 and CDR2: KGHSH and LQKENI. V was clipped by 1 base and J by 5 bases, with 12 bases between them. This CDR3 spans 15 amino acids. Here the CDR3 DNA reads TGTGCCAGCTCACCACGGGCAGGAAAAGATCAGCCCCAGCATTTT. This translates into CASSPRAGKDQPQHF.

The V and J genes are TRBV16 and TRBJ1-1; D is undetermined. The germline V gene has CDR1 KGHSY and CDR2 FQNENV. CDR3 length: 15 amino acids. V lost 0 bases and J lost 5, with 13 bases in between. CDR3 loop: CASSQSSLGRTEAFF. DNA for the CDR3: TGTGCCAGCAGCCAATCGTCGTTGGGGAGGACTGAAGCTTTCTTT.

The chain uses TRBV2 and TRBJ1-4; 8 bases align to TRBD1. The CDR3 is 16 amino acids. With V trimmed by 9 bases and J by 0 bases, 9 bases remained unmatched. The V gene's germline CDR1 is SNHLY and CDR2 FYNNEI. The CDR3 DNA follows: TGTGCCAGTCGACAGGGGAGGGTTGCAACTAATGAAAAACTGTTTTTT. Translating it yields CASRQGRVATNEKLFF.

The chain employs TRBV6-5 and TRBJ2-7, with D possibly being TRBD1 (5 bases). The CDR3 totals 13 residues. V shed 2 bases and J shed 0 bases, with 5 bases lying between them. Germline V gene data show CDR1 as MNHEY and CDR2 as SVGAGI. The CDR3 sequence is CASSYGASYEQYF. The CDR3, as DNA: TGTGCCAGCAGTTACGGGGCCTCCTACGAGCAGTACTTC.

The chain is built from TRBV5-4 and TRBJ1-2; unclear D gene. There are 14 residues in the CDR3. Germline lookup yields CDR1 SGHNT and CDR2 YYREEE (reference sequence). V lost 1 base, J lost 3 bases, and 10 bases lay in between. Here the CDR3 reads CASSLFRQDYGYTF. Here the CDR3 DNA reads TGTGCCAGCAGCTTGTTTCGACAAGACTATGGCTACACCTTC.

The chain couples TRBV10-3 to TRBJ1-2; 9 bases line up with TRBD1. J lost 4 bases, V lost 4 bases, and 10 bases had no gene match. The CDR3 extends over 16 amino acids. Germline CDR1 and CDR2: ENHRY and SYGVKD. DNA for the CDR3: TGTGCCATCAGTGCCGGACAGGGGACGAATACCTATGGCTACACCTTC. Its translation is CAISAGQGTNTYGYTF.

The J gene is TRBJ1-2, the V gene TRBV10-3, with D unclear. The germline CDR1 and CDR2 sequences are ENHRY and SYGVKD. CDR3 size: 14 residues. V was shortened by 0 bases and J by 8 bases, with 13 bases between the two germline ends. The CDR3 sequence: CAISESGPTRGYTF. CDR3 DNA sequence: TGTGCCATCAGTGAGTCGGGTCCTACGAGGGGCTACACCTTC.

This rearrangement joins TRBV3-1 (or the pseudogene TRBV3-2) to TRBJ1-2; 7 bases agree with TRBD1. CDR1 and CDR2 from the germline V gene are LGHDT and YNNKEL (reference sequence). CDR3 size: 13 residues. V lost 2 bases and J lost 7; bases outside the gene matches: 4. The DNA for the CDR3 is TGTGCCAGCAGCCAAAAGGGGGCGGCTGGCTACACCTTC. This sequence encodes CASSQKGAAGYTF.

V gene TRBV6-5 combines with J gene TRBJ2-7; 7 bases line up with TRBD1. This CDR3 has 15 residues. Germline loops: CDR1 MNHEY, CDR2 SVGAGI. Trimming removed 2 bases from V and 3 bases from J; junction bases left unmatched: 7. The CDR3 sequence is CASSYRQGFSYEQYF. CDR3 sequence (DNA): TGTGCCAGCAGTTACCGACAGGGTTTCAGCTACGAGCAGTACTTC.

This clone was seen only a few times. The V gene is TRBV7-3, the J gene TRBJ1-2, with TRBD1 as a possible D gene (6 bases). V shed 2 bases and J shed 6 bases, with 10 bases lying between them. The length of the CDR3 is 13 residues. Germline assignment: CDR1 SGHTA and CDR2 FQGTGA. The CDR3 is CASSLRAGDGYTF. CDR3 in DNA: TGTGCCAGCAGCTTACGGGCAGGGGATGGCTACACCTTC.

This clone was recorded only once. This rearrangement joins TRBV2 to TRBJ1-5; D unresolved. Germline-derived CDR1 and CDR2 are SNHLY and FYNNEI. CDR3 length: 14 amino acids. Deletions cut 4 bases from V and 9 bases from J, with 16 bases between. The CDR3 loop reads CASSGGFYGRPQHF. DNA for the CDR3: TGTGCCAGCAGTGGTGGATTTTATGGGCGGCCCCAGCATTTT. Together with reference TRBV2 and TRBJ1-5, the CDR3 gives the full variable domain: EPEVTQTPSHQVTQMGQEVILRCVPISNHLYFYWYRQILGQKVEFLVSFYNNEISEKSEIFDDQFSVERPDGSNFTLKIRSTKLEDSAMYFCASSGGFYGRPQHFGDGTRLSIL.

The rearrangement joins TRBV7-8 to TRBJ1-4; maybe TRBD1 (6 bases). V lost 0 bases and J 4 bases, leaving 9 bases between the germline ends. This CDR3 has 15 amino acids. Germline CDR1 reads SGHVS; CDR2 reads FQNEAQ. The CDR3 DNA reads TGTGCCAGCAGCTTAGCCCAGGGGATTAATGAAAAACTGTTTTTT. Its translation: CASSLAQGINEKLFF.

The V gene is TRBV7-9, the J gene TRBJ1-1; the match to TRBD1 covers 7 bases. This CDR3 has 13 amino acids. Unmatched junction bases numbered 7, after V lost 5 bases and J lost 7 bases. Per the germline V gene, CDR1 is SEHNR and CDR2 is FQNEAQ (reference sequence). CDR3 residues: CASSVTGDSEAFF. In DNA form, the CDR3 reads TGTGCCAGCAGCGTTACTGGGGACAGTGAAGCTTTCTTT. The entire variable domain, with the rest obtained from reference TRBV7-9 and TRBJ1-1, is as follows: DTGVSQNPRHKITKRGQNVTFRCDPISEHNRLYWYRQTLGQGPEFLTYFQNEAQLEKSRLLSDRFSAERPKGSFSTLEIQRTEQGDSAMYLCASSVTGDSEAFFGQGTRLTVV.

The V call is TRBV7-3, the J call TRBJ2-1; 9 bases line up with TRBD2. From germline, CDR1 is SGHTA and CDR2 FQGTGA. The CDR3 runs to 15 residues. The V segment lost 6 bases and the J segment 9 bases; nucleotides outside the gene matches: 12. The CDR3 DNA reads as TGTGCCAGCAGTCAAGCGGGGGGCTCGTTCGGTGAGCAGTTCTTC. Amino acid sequence: CASSQAGGSFGEQFF.

This clone was detected only once. The chain employs TRBV29-1 and TRBJ2-1, with TRBD2 matching over 13 bases. This CDR3 comprises 16 residues. With 6 bases clipped from V and 5 bases from J, the junction kept 10 bases outside the gene matches. The germline CDR1 and CDR2 sequences are SQVTM and ANQGSEA. CDR3 amino acids: CSVGSKGLAGNNEQFF. CDR3 DNA: TGCAGCGTCGGGAGTAAGGGACTAGCGGGGAACAATGAGCAGTTCTTC.

Concerning this clone itself: The same CDR3 also results from other DNA sequences found in this sample. The rearrangement joins TRBV12-3 or TRBV12-4 to TRBJ1-1; no firm D call. The length of the CDR3 is 13 residues. The germline V and J ends were trimmed by 1 base and 2 bases, with 5 bases remaining between them. The CDR3 is CASSLGANTEAFF. CDR3 coding DNA: TGTGCCAGCAGTTTAGGGGCAAACACTGAAGCTTTCTTT.

This clone was seen a few times. The V call is TRBV3-1 (or the pseudogene TRBV3-2), the J call TRBJ2-7; the D is unclear. The length of the CDR3 is 12 residues. Trimming took 4 bases from V and 3 from J, leaving 7 bases between them. Germline V gene sequence: CDR1 LGHDT, CDR2 YNNKEL (reference sequence). CDR3 nucleotides: TGTGCCAGCAGCCTATCCCTCTACGAGCAGTACTTC. Protein product: CASSLSLYEQYF.

The chain couples TRBV6-5 to TRBJ1-1, with a possible D match to TRBD1 (5 bases). Germline CDR1 reads MNHEY; CDR2 reads SVGAGI. This CDR3 has 15 residues. The V gene lost 4 bases and the J gene lost 0 bases, with 12 bases spanning the gap. CDR3 sequence reads: CASSSDNGMNTEAFF. DNA of the CDR3: TGTGCCAGCAGTTCGGACAATGGAATGAACACTGAAGCTTTCTTT.

This chain joins TRBV2 and TRBJ2-1; D is uncertain. This CDR3 spans 13 amino acids. The V gene lost 6 bases and the J gene lost 0 bases, with 6 bases spanning the gap. Germline-derived CDR1 and CDR2 are SNHLY and FYNNEI. CDR3 sequence reads: CASRRNSYNEQFF. The CDR3 DNA sequence: TGTGCCAGCAGGCGTAACTCCTACAATGAGCAGTTCTTC.

The V call is TRBV6-5, the J call TRBJ2-7; D is unclear. The V gene's germline CDR1 is MNHEY and CDR2 SVGAGI. V was clipped by 2 bases and J by 4 bases, with 15 bases between them. This CDR3 contains 15 residues. The CDR3 nucleotides are TGTGCCAGCAGTTACAACGAAGGTTCGACTTACGAGCAGTACTTC. It codes for CASSYNEGSTYEQYF.